This record concerns one T cell receptor beta chain sequence. It has no known antigen specificity. The source of the sample is a study of monozygotic twins with inflammatory bowel disease (dated by TCRdb to the late 2010s). For context, the study as a whole: A total of roughly 28 monozygotic twin pairs were included in the full study, comprising nine German pairs (four IBD-concordant, five IBD-discordant) and 19 IBD-discordant Danish pairs. Within discordant pairs, disease-associated traits were sought mainly by comparing IBD patients with their genetically identical healthy co-twins. Each individual had, on average, about 151 000 unique TCRalpha sequences and 181 000 unique TCRbeta sequences available for analysis. Overall results and qualifications from the work: Compared with healthy twins, IBD patients had fewer clonotypes in common with other individuals, a difference most pronounced in patients showing signs of disease activity. No difference in repertoire similarity was observed between concordant and discordant twins, possibly owing to limited statistical power. No single strong signal or clonotype linked to IBD turned up in the results, so the idea that one exists was not supported. Measured by the inverse Simpson index, TCRbeta repertoire diversity was lower in IBD patients than in their healthy co-twins. Because patients were on differing immunosuppressive treatments, the repertoires may have picked up extra background noise and inter-individual variability. The analysis was unable to tell apart different T cell subtypes.

Libraries were constructed by 5' RACE. For each TCR library, 3,500 to 4,500 ng of total RNA was used. For each sample, cDNA synthesis was carried out in eight separate reactions using SMARTScribe reverse transcriptase. During cDNA synthesis, unique molecular identifiers containing a 6-nucleotide sample barcode were introduced by template switching. TCRalpha and TCRbeta cDNA was amplified in two nested PCRs of roughly 16 and 10 cycles, and bead purification was carried out after each PCR. Before amplification, cDNA was treated with uracil DNA-glycosylase and purified using the QIAquick PCR purification kit. The second PCR added Illumina TruSeq-compatible adapters along with sample-specific barcodes. Library quality and concentration were checked on TapeStation and Qubit, and libraries were pooled at around 5 ng each. The pooled libraries were sequenced with 2 x 100 bp reads and custom sequencing primers on an Illumina HiSeq2500 single-index Rapid Run. In the original analysis: PCR and sequencing errors were corrected by UMI-based consensus assembly using MiGEC version 1.2.6. MiXCR version 2.1.1 was used to carry out V(D)J alignment, clonotype assembly and CDR3 extraction. To normalise gene usage, clonotype sharing and MAIT/NKT TCR abundance, the top 1000, 10 000 and 20 000 clonotypes in each sample were analysed. After downsampling to 27 000 UMIs, diversity was calculated as the inverse Simpson index using the vegan R package. Paired Mann-Whitney U tests were applied to discordant twin pairs, with Benjamini-Hochberg correction for multiple testing. Reprocessed by TCRdb, the reads give a single entry per CDR3 protein sequence, without DNA. TCRdb's processing, not the study's, gives the V and J calls here. The table for this sample lists hundreds of thousands of distinct CDR3 sequences. Together, the top ten hold 5.6% of the sample.

CDR1 and CDR2 are drawn from the germline V gene: SGHRS, YFSETQ. The CDR3 spans 15 residues, from the cysteine through the phenylalanine. No coding sequence is recorded. From each donor, an approximately 2.3 ml peripheral blood sample was collected into PAXgene tubes and kept at -80 degrees C. Total RNA was isolated from whole blood with the PAXgene blood miRNA kit on an automated QIAcube, without T cell sorting. Deep TCRalpha and TCRbeta repertoire profiling with unique molecular barcoding was performed on peripheral blood of monozygotic twin pairs concordant or discordant for inflammatory bowel disease. For every twin pair, smoking habits were documented, and each individual was categorised as a current, former or never smoker.

The chain joins TRBV5-1 to TRBJ2-2; the TCRdb D gene call, TRBD1, has no DNA to confirm it. The sequence was obtained from a human donor with ulcerative colitis or Crohn's disease, or a healthy co-twin of an affected twin (not recorded which). The sample taken for sequencing was blood. CDR3 sequence: CASSSGQTNTGELFF.